This T cell receptor (beta chain) was identified in a study of blood T cell repertoires in COVID-19. Germline V gives CDR1 SSHAT, CDR2 FNYEAQ (reference sequence). The V gene lost 2 bases and the J gene lost 0 bases, with 11 bases spanning the gap. This CDR3 has 15 residues. Generated by immunoSEQ multiplex PCR, the TCRdb table keeps only in-frame clones and is missing some. The profile shows around 62,000 clones, over 75% of them singletons. The chain couples TRBV7-7 to TRBJ2-7, with a tentative D call TRBD1 (6 bases). The sequencing sample was made of peripheral blood. The sequence derives from an older woman with COVID-19, enrolled during active disease. Here the CDR3 DNA reads TGTGCCAGCAGCTTAAGGGCAGGGGACTCCTACGAGCAGTACTTC. Encoded protein: CASSLRAGDSYEQYF.